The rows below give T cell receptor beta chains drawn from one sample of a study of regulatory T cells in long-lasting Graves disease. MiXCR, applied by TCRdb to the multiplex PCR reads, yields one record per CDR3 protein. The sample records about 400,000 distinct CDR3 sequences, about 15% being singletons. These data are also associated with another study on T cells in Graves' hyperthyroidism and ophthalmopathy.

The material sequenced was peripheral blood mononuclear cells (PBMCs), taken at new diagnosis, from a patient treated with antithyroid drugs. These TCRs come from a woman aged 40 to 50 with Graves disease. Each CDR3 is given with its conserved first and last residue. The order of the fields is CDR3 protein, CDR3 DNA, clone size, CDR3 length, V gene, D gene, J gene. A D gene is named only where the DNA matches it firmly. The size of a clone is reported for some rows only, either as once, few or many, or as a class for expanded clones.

CDR3: CASSPPTSGTLYEQYF
DNA: TGTGCCAGCAGCCCTCCGACTAGCGGGACCCTCTACGAGCAGTACTTC
size: many
length: 16
V: TRBV7-8
D: TRBD2
J: TRBJ2-7

CDR3: CASSQDRELGKLFF
DNA: TGTGCCAGCAGTCAAGACAGGGAACTTGGAAAACTGTTTTTT
size: few
length: 14
V: TRBV9
D: TRBD1
J: TRBJ1-4

CDR3: CASSFSRAEAFF
DNA: TGTGCCAGTAGTTTTTCGAGGGCTGAAGCTTTCTTT
size: few
length: 12
V: TRBV19
D: -
J: TRBJ1-1

CDR3: CASSLGREGQFTDTQYF
DNA: TGTGCCAGCAGCTTGGGGCGAGAAGGGCAATTCACAGATACGCAGTATTTT
size: many
length: 17
V: TRBV11-3
D: -
J: TRBJ2-3

CDR3: CSARDNGWVGTDTQYF
DNA: TGCAGTGCTAGAGATAACGGGTGGGTGGGCACAGATACGCAGTATTTT
size: -
length: 16
V: TRBV20-1
D: -
J: TRBJ2-3

CDR3: CASSQVLELSYNEQFF
DNA: TGCGCCAGCAGCCAAGTTCTAGAACTTTCCTACAATGAGCAGTTCTTC
size: few
length: 16
V: TRBV4-1
D: -
J: TRBJ2-1

CDR3: CASSSTEGAYGYTF
DNA: TGTGCCAGCAGTTCCACGGAGGGGGCATATGGCTACACCTTC
size: many
length: 14
V: TRBV28
D: TRBD1
J: TRBJ1-2

CDR3: CASSLTDNYGYTF
DNA: TGTGCCAGCAGTTTGACAGATAACTATGGCTACACCTTC
size: -
length: 13
V: TRBV5-6
D: -
J: TRBJ1-2

CDR3: CSARGWLAGATQYF
DNA: TGCAGTGCTAGGGGGTGGCTAGCGGGAGCTACGCAGTATTTT
size: many
length: 14
V: TRBV20-1
D: TRBD2
J: TRBJ2-3

CDR3: CASSTTRRELNTGELFF
DNA: TGTGCCAGCAGCACAACCCGGAGGGAGCTGAACACCGGGGAGCTGTTTTTT
size: many
length: 17
V: TRBV11-2
D: -
J: TRBJ2-2

CDR3: CASSFAGGLLSYEQYF
DNA: TGTGCCAGCAGCTTTGCAGGGGGCCTTCTCTCCTACGAGCAGTACTTC
size: many
length: 16
V: TRBV7-2
D: TRBD1
J: TRBJ2-7

CDR3: CASKISTRGLAYSGELFF
DNA: TGTGCCAGCAAAATTTCTACCCGGGGACTAGCTTATTCCGGGGAGCTGTTTTTT
size: few
length: 18
V: TRBV12-3/TRBV12-4
D: TRBD2
J: TRBJ2-2

CDR3: CASSNGNSHEAFF
DNA: TGTGCCAGCAGCAATGGGAATTCCCATGAAGCTTTCTTT
size: few
length: 13
V: TRBV7-3
D: -
J: TRBJ1-1

CDR3: CASSIMGLAGAPYNEQFF
DNA: TGTGCCAGTAGTATAATGGGACTAGCGGGAGCCCCCTACAATGAGCAGTTCTTC
size: few
length: 18
V: TRBV19
D: TRBD2
J: TRBJ2-1

CDR3: CASSPIELAGGRWHEQYF
DNA: TGCGCCAGCAGCCCTATCGAGCTAGCGGGAGGACGATGGCACGAGCAGTACTTC
size: few
length: 18
V: TRBV4-1
D: TRBD2
J: TRBJ2-7

CDR3: CASNYRSGTGTDTQYF
DNA: TGCGCCAGCAACTACCGATCCGGGACAGGCACAGATACGCAGTATTTT
size: -
length: 16
V: TRBV5-1
D: TRBD1
J: TRBJ2-3

CDR3: CASSQDRGSGQPQHF
DNA: TGTGCCAGCAGCCAAGACAGGGGATCGGGTCAGCCCCAGCATTTT
size: few
length: 15
V: TRBV3-1
D: -
J: TRBJ1-5

CDR3: CASSIFGETNTEAFF
DNA: TGTGCCAGTAGTATATTCGGGGAAACGAACACTGAAGCTTTCTTT
size: many
length: 15
V: TRBV19
D: -
J: TRBJ1-1

CDR3: CASSLAGRAMDEQFF
DNA: TGTGCCAGCAGTTTAGCCGGGAGGGCCATGGATGAGCAGTTCTTC
size: many
length: 15
V: TRBV27
D: TRBD2
J: TRBJ2-1

CDR3: CATEGSGSYNEQFF
DNA: TGTGCCACTGAGGGCAGCGGGTCCTACAATGAGCAGTTCTTC
size: many
length: 14
V: TRBV19
D: -
J: TRBJ2-1

CDR3: CASSLRNIQYF
DNA: TGTGCCAGCAGCCTTCGAAACATTCAGTACTTC
size: few
length: 11
V: TRBV11-2
D: -
J: TRBJ2-4

CDR3: CASSLGPGDGNEQFF
DNA: TGTGCCAGCAGCTTGGGACCGGGGGATGGCAATGAGCAGTTCTTC
size: few
length: 15
V: TRBV7-9
D: -
J: TRBJ2-1

CDR3: CASRDAGLAGADEQYF
DNA: TGTGCCAGCAGAGACGCGGGACTAGCGGGAGCGGACGAGCAGTACTTC
size: -
length: 16
V: TRBV12-3/TRBV12-4
D: TRBD2
J: TRBJ2-7

CDR3: CASSLVRDTGELFF
DNA: TGTGCCAGCAGCTTAGTCAGAGACACCGGGGAGCTGTTTTTT
size: many
length: 14
V: TRBV11-2
D: -
J: TRBJ2-2

CDR3: CASSLSGAYNEQFF
DNA: TGTGCCAGCAGCCTTAGCGGAGCATACAATGAGCAGTTCTTC
size: many
length: 14
V: TRBV11-3
D: -
J: TRBJ2-1

CDR3: CASSPGGAGLAGGVEQFF
DNA: TGTGCCAGCAGCCCGGGGGGGGCGGGGCTAGCGGGAGGCGTTGAGCAGTTCTTC
size: many
length: 18
V: TRBV7-8
D: TRBD2
J: TRBJ2-1

CDR3: CASSLTLEGIRSPLHF
DNA: TGTGCCAGCAGCCTAACACTGGAGGGGATACGATCACCCCTCCACTTT
size: few
length: 16
V: TRBV3-1
D: -
J: TRBJ1-6

CDR3: CASRAWDRTDTQYF
DNA: TGTGCCAGCCGAGCTTGGGACCGCACAGATACGCAGTATTTT
size: many
length: 14
V: TRBV7-9
D: -
J: TRBJ2-3

CDR3: CASSLYRGETQYF
DNA: TGCGCCAGCAGCCTCTACAGGGGAGAGACCCAGTACTTC
size: many
length: 13
V: TRBV5-1
D: TRBD1
J: TRBJ2-5

CDR3: CASSQGLAEHTGELFF
DNA: TGTGCCAGCAGCCAGGGACTAGCGGAGCACACCGGGGAGCTGTTTTTT
size: many
length: 16
V: TRBV3-1
D: TRBD2
J: TRBJ2-2

CDR3: CASSLKRNTGELFF
DNA: TGTGCCAGCAGCTTAAAGCGGAACACCGGGGAGCTGTTTTTT
size: -
length: 14
V: TRBV7-3
D: -
J: TRBJ2-2

CDR3: CAWSVPRGRYSPLHF
DNA: TGTGCCTGGAGTGTCCCCAGGGGGCGTTATTCACCCCTCCACTTT
size: few
length: 15
V: TRBV30
D: TRBD1
J: TRBJ1-6

CDR3: CASSLAGGQTATNEKLFF
DNA: TGCGCCAGCAGCTTGGCGGGGGGGCAGACGGCAACTAATGAAAAACTGTTTTTT
size: -
length: 18
V: TRBV5-1
D: -
J: TRBJ1-4

CDR3: CAISEPPSGQRPEKLFF
DNA: TGTGCCATCAGTGAGCCTCCTTCTGGACAGCGGCCGGAAAAACTGTTTTTT
size: -
length: 17
V: TRBV10-3
D: -
J: TRBJ1-4

CDR3: CASSQRTSHNEQFF
DNA: TGCGCCAGCAGCCAACGAACTAGCCACAATGAGCAGTTCTTC
size: -
length: 14
V: TRBV4-3
D: -
J: TRBJ2-1

CDR3: CASSELAGGVTGELFF
DNA: TGTGCCAGCAGTGAACTAGCGGGAGGGGTCACCGGGGAGCTGTTTTTT
size: many
length: 16
V: TRBV2
D: TRBD2
J: TRBJ2-2

CDR3: CASSLGPGWELFF
DNA: TGTGCCAGCAGCTTAGGCCCCGGGTGGGAGCTGTTTTTT
size: many
length: 13
V: TRBV11-2
D: -
J: TRBJ2-2

CDR3: CASGLGAGGNQPQHF
DNA: TGTGCTAGTGGTTTGGGCGCGGGGGGCAATCAGCCCCAGCATTTT
size: many
length: 15
V: TRBV12-5
D: -
J: TRBJ1-5

CDR3: CASSEAGGTYNEQFF
DNA: TGTGCCAGCAGCGAGGCGGGAGGGACCTACAATGAGCAGTTCTTC
size: many
length: 15
V: TRBV9
D: TRBD2
J: TRBJ2-1

CDR3: CASSFGTYNEQFF
DNA: TGTGCCAGCAGTTTTGGAACATACAATGAGCAGTTCTTC
size: many
length: 13
V: TRBV27
D: -
J: TRBJ2-1

CDR3: CASSPELRLSITGYTF
DNA: TGTGCCAGCAGCCCAGAATTACGCCTTTCTATTACCGGCTACACCTTC
size: few
length: 16
V: TRBV5-4
D: -
J: TRBJ1-2

CDR3: CASSLFRGEAFF
DNA: TGTGCCAGCAGTTTATTCCGTGGTGAAGCTTTCTTT
size: many
length: 12
V: TRBV28
D: -
J: TRBJ1-1

CDR3: CATSRGRGSEAFF
DNA: TGTGCCACCAGCAGAGGGAGGGGGTCTGAAGCTTTCTTT
size: few
length: 13
V: TRBV15
D: -
J: TRBJ1-1

CDR3: CASSSLAKRGVYEQYF
DNA: TGTGCCAGCAGCTCCCTAGCGAAAAGAGGGGTATACGAGCAGTACTTC
size: many
length: 16
V: TRBV11-2
D: -
J: TRBJ2-7

CDR3: CASSGTQGGTEAFF
DNA: TGTGCCAGCTCAGGCACACAGGGGGGCACTGAAGCTTTCTTT
size: few
length: 14
V: TRBV18
D: TRBD1
J: TRBJ1-1

CDR3: CASSRTGGSNQPQHF
DNA: TGTGCCAGCAGCAGGACAGGGGGAAGCAATCAGCCCCAGCATTTT
size: many
length: 15
V: TRBV9
D: TRBD1
J: TRBJ1-5

CDR3: CATSDWGQGAYNEQFF
DNA: TGTGCCACCAGTGACTGGGGACAGGGTGCTTACAATGAGCAGTTCTTC
size: few
length: 16
V: TRBV24-1
D: TRBD1
J: TRBJ2-1

CDR3: CASSVGAFTDTQYF
DNA: TGCGCCAGCAGCGTAGGGGCGTTCACAGATACGCAGTATTTT
size: -
length: 14
V: TRBV5-1
D: -
J: TRBJ2-3

CDR3: CAWRDHYGYTF
DNA: TGTGCCTGGAGGGACCACTATGGCTACACCTTC
size: many
length: 11
V: TRBV30
D: -
J: TRBJ1-2

CDR3: CASSRSSLWVGSNVLTF
DNA: TGTGCCAGCAGTCGGAGTTCCCTCTGGGTGGGGTCCAACGTCCTGACTTTC
size: many
length: 17
V: TRBV12-3/TRBV12-4
D: -
J: TRBJ2-6

CDR3: CASSFLGTTSGTDTQYF
DNA: TGTGCCAGCAGTTTTCTGGGGACGACTAGCGGCACAGATACGCAGTATTTT
size: many
length: 17
V: TRBV27
D: TRBD2
J: TRBJ2-3

CDR3: CASSTGLHEQYF
DNA: TGTGCCAGCAGTACCGGGCTCCACGAGCAGTACTTC
size: few
length: 12
V: TRBV25-1
D: -
J: TRBJ2-7

CDR3: CASSLSAYGYTF
DNA: TGTGCCAGCAGTTTAAGTGCCTATGGCTACACCTTC
size: few
length: 12
V: TRBV28
D: -
J: TRBJ1-2

CDR3: CSARAISGRYGDEQFF
DNA: TGCAGTGCTAGAGCCATTAGCGGGAGGTATGGGGATGAGCAGTTCTTC
size: -
length: 16
V: TRBV20-1
D: TRBD2
J: TRBJ2-1